This T cell receptor beta chain comes out of a study of a mutant IDH1 vaccine in newly diagnosed glioma. Looking at the study overall: Following radiotherapy alone, or alongside temozolomide cycles, vaccination was started after an interval of 4-6 weeks. Sex among treated patients split 62.5% male, around 40% female; mean age was roughly 40 years. Beforehand, treatment had been radiotherapy, temozolomide, or both; the majority received both. Whole-study findings and limits: Pseudoprogression apparently tracked independently of changes in top peripheral T cell clonotypes.

Libraries were prepared by immunoSEQ multiplex PCR; TCRdb keeps only in-frame clonotypes and omits some of them. The table records about 43,000 clones, approximately 88% of them present only once. V lost 0 bases and J 0 bases, leaving 10 bases between the germline ends. The CDR3 is 16 residues long. Per germline, CDR1 SGDLS and CDR2 YYNGEE. Comment on this clone: Its antigen is undetermined.

Time point specified: week 23, last vaccination. A single vaccine dose contained 300 ug of mutant IDH1 20-mer peptide, and topical imiquimod was used with it. The sample was PBMCs, taken from a glioma patient whose treatment included an IDH1 peptide vaccine. This clonotype was obtained from a woman younger than 30 with glioma. Some clones in this sample may be carry-over from other donors' samples. The chain joins TRBV9 to TRBJ1-3; D gene unclear. The CDR3: CASSVGEGPSGNTIYF. The CDR3 coding sequence is TGTGCCAGCAGCGTAGGGGAGGGTCCCTCTGGAAACACCATATATTTT. The full variable domain, rest sourced from reference TRBV9 and TRBJ1-3, is DSGVTQTPKHLITATGQRVTLRCSPRSGDLSVYWYQQSLDQGLQFLIQYYNGEERAKGNILERFSAQQFPDLHSELNLSSLELGDSALYFCASSVGEGPSGNTIYFGEGSWLTVV.